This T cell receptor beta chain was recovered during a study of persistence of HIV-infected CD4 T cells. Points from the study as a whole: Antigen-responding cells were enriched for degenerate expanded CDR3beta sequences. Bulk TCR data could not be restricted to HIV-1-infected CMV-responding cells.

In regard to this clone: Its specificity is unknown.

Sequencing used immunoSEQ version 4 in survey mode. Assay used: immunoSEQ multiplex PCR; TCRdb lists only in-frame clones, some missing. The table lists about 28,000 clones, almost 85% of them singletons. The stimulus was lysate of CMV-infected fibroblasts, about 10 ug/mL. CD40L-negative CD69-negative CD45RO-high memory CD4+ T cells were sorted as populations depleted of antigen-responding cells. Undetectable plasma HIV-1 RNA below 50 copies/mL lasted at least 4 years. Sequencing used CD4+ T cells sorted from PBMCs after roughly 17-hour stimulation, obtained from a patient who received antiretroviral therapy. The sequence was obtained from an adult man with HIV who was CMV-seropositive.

The CDR3 DNA reads as TGTGCCACGGCTCCGGGACTAGCGGGGGGGCGCGCAGATACGCAGTATTTT. Protein: CATAPGLAGGRADTQYF. The chain is built from TRBV24-1 and TRBJ2-3; 16 nucleotides line up with TRBD2. Losses at the gene ends were 10 bases for V and 4 bases for J; bases not matched to a gene: 10. CDR3 length: 17 residues. Germline V gene sequence: CDR1 KGHDR, CDR2 SFDVKD.